These 18 T cell receptor beta chains came from one sample sequenced in a study of PD-1 blockade in classical Hodgkin lymphoma. Noted time point: cycle 4 day 1 (C4D1), after more than five weeks of nivolumab. Brentuximab vedotin exposure varied among the patients, all of whom had relapsed after autologous stem cell transplantation. The method was immunoSEQ multiplex PCR; TCRdb's version includes in-frame clones alone and lacks a portion of them. Among 110,000 or so clones listed, roughly 87% were seen once. Sequencing was performed on peripheral blood mononuclear cells (PBMCs), taken before the fourth cycle of nivolumab. The receptor source for this set is a human donor with classical Hodgkin lymphoma.

V usage is TRBV29-1 and J usage is TRBJ1-1; 8 nucleotides match TRBD1. There are 13 residues in the CDR3. The V gene's germline CDR1 is SQVTM and CDR2 ANQGSEA. Trimming removed 5 bases from V and 7 bases from J; junction bases left unmatched: 9. The CDR3: CSVRQGPVDEAFF. The CDR3 DNA is TGCAGCGTTAGACAGGGGCCCGTTGATGAAGCTTTCTTT. The full variable domain, its missing parts supplied by reference TRBV29-1 and TRBJ1-1, is SAVISQKPSRDICQRGTSLTIQCQVDSQVTMMFWYRQQPGQSLTLIATANQGSEATYESGFVIDKFPISRPNLTFSTLTVSNMSPEDSSIYLCSVRQGPVDEAFFGQGTRLTVV.

The chain joins TRBV7-9 to TRBJ2-7; the D gene is possibly TRBD2 (6 bases). The germline CDR1 and CDR2 sequences are SEHNR and FQNEAQ (reference sequence). Trimming shortened V by 0 bases and J by 2 bases, and 14 bases separated the two germline ends. The CDR3 runs 16 residues. CDR3 residues: CASSLAYGGNPYEQYF. In DNA form, the CDR3 reads TGTGCCAGCAGCTTAGCTTACGGGGGAAACCCCTACGAGCAGTACTTC.

This chain links TRBV18 with TRBJ2-7; 11 bases align to TRBD2. CDR1 KGHSH and CDR2 LQKENI come from the germline V gene. The CDR3 extends over 16 amino acids. Trimming at V came to 3 bases and at J to 2 bases, leaving 6 bases not matched to a gene. The CDR3 bases are TGTGCCAGCTCACCTAGTAGCGGGAGGGCCCCCTACGAGCAGTACTTC. This gives the protein CASSPSSGRAPYEQYF. The whole variable domain, filled in from reference TRBV18 and TRBJ2-7, reads NAGVMQNPRHLVRRRGQEARLRCSPMKGHSHVYWYRQLPEEGLKFMVYLQKENIIDESGMPKERFSAEFPKEGPSILRIQQVVRGDSAAYFCASSPSSGRAPYEQYFGPGTRLTVT.

This chain connects TRBV6-6 to TRBJ1-1; 8 bases align to TRBD1. This CDR3 contains 13 residues. Per germline, CDR1 MNHNY and CDR2 SVGAGI (reference sequence). The ends lost 8 bases at V and 5 bases at J; junction bases unmatched: 7. CDR3 region: CASLKDRGTEAFF. The CDR3 DNA is TGTGCCAGCTTAAAAGACAGGGGAACTGAAGCTTTCTTT.

The chain links TRBV5-4 to TRBJ1-2, with TRBD1 matching 7 bases. The V and J ends lost 10 bases and 5 bases, in that order; junction bases with no gene match: 11. Germline V gene sequence: CDR1 SGHNT, CDR2 YYREEE (reference sequence). This CDR3 spans 13 amino acids. The DNA of the CDR3 is TGTGCCTTAACAGGGGCAGGTCGGTATGGCTACACCTTC. This sequence encodes CALTGAGRYGYTF.

On this clone: The same CDR3 also results from other DNA sequences found in this sample. The CDR3 DNA reads as TGTGCCAGCAGCTTAGGAGGACTTAGCAATCAGCCCCAGCATTTT. This codes for CASSLGGLSNQPQHF. J is TRBJ1-5 and V is TRBV7-2; D gene uncertain. This CDR3 spans 15 amino acids. Germline loops: CDR1 SGHTA, CDR2 FQGNSA. V was pared by 1 base and J by 0 bases, with 7 bases between.

V usage is TRBV28 and J usage is TRBJ2-1, with D hard to call. CDR3 length: 13 amino acids. Germline CDR1 reads MDHEN; CDR2 reads SYDVKM. V was cut by 2 bases and J by 9 bases, with 11 bases left in between. CDR3 in DNA: TGTGCCAGCAGTTTAGCTGCAGGTACTGAGCAGTTCTTC. Translating it yields CASSLAAGTEQFF. Variable domain in full (rest from reference TRBV28 and TRBJ2-1): DVKVTQSSRYLVKRTGEKVFLECVQDMDHENMFWYRQDPGLGLRLIYFSYDVKMKEKGDIPEGYSVSREKKERFSLILESASTNQTSMYLCASSLAAGTEQFFGPGTRLTVL.

V usage is TRBV5-4 and J usage is TRBJ1-1; tentatively, D is TRBD1 (6 bases). Between the trimmed V and J ends, which lost 0 bases and 3 bases, there was a span of 12 bases. Germline values: CDR1 SGHNT, CDR2 YYREEE (reference sequence). This CDR3 is 15 amino acids long. The CDR3 DNA reads as TGTGCCAGCAGCTTGGTGACAGGCTTAGACACTGAAGCTTTCTTT. Its translation is CASSLVTGLDTEAFF.

This clone was seen a single time. The gene calls are TRBV10-2 and TRBJ2-3, with 11 positions matching TRBD2. Germline CDR1 and CDR2: WSHSY and SAAADI. This CDR3 has 19 residues. V shed 4 bases, J shed 4 bases, and the junction held 16 bases outside the gene matches. CDR3 loop: CASSGGRDASSGRADTQYF. Written as DNA, the CDR3 is TGCGCCAGCAGTGGTGGCAGGGACGCTAGTAGCGGGAGGGCAGATACGCAGTATTTT.

The V and J genes are TRBV4-1 and TRBJ2-1, with TRBD2 identical over 11 bases. The V and J ends lost 1 base and 6 bases, in that order; junction bases with no gene match: 5. Germline CDR1 and CDR2: MGHRA and YSYEKL. CDR3 length equals 16 residues. As DNA, the CDR3 is TGCGCCAGCAGCCAAGCTGGGACTAGCGGCTTCAATGAGCAGTTCTTC. This sequence encodes CASSQAGTSGFNEQFF.

V usage is TRBV4-2 and J usage is TRBJ2-3; D perhaps matches TRBD2 (6 bases). The CDR3 has 13 amino acids. The V gene lost 4 bases and the J gene lost 6 bases, with 11 bases spanning the gap. The germline V gene encodes CDR1 LGHNA and CDR2 YNFKEQ. CDR3 sequence reads: CASSPYLADTQYF. The CDR3 bases are TGTGCCAGCAGCCCTTACCTAGCGGATACGCAGTATTTT.

CDR3 protein: CASSLRGAKDTQYF. CDR3 coding DNA: TGTGCCAGCAGCTTGCGGGGGGCGAAGGATACGCAGTATTTT. V and J are TRBV5-4 and TRBJ2-3, with a tentative D call TRBD2 (7 bases). The CDR3 totals 14 residues. Trimming left V 1 base short and J 6 bases short, with 12 bases between. Germline V gene data show CDR1 as SGHNT and CDR2 as YYREEE (reference sequence).

In its sample, this clone was seen once. The chain carries TRBV5-6 and TRBJ2-7; no firm D call. CDR1 and CDR2 from the germline V gene are SGHDT and YYEEEE. This CDR3 is 14 amino acids long. Trimming left V 5 bases short and J 6 bases short, with 18 bases between. The CDR3 nucleotides are TGTGCCAGCAGTCAACAGATCGCCTTAACCGAGCAGTACTTC. Amino acid sequence: CASSQQIALTEQYF.

The rearrangement joins TRBV28 to TRBJ1-1; 7 bases map to TRBD1. CDR3 length equals 14 residues. CDR1 is MDHEN and CDR2 is SYDVKM in the germline V gene. Trimming cost V 8 bases and J 0 bases; bases outside gene matches: 6. The CDR3 spells CASGRDSMNTEAFF. The CDR3 DNA reads TGTGCCAGCGGCCGGGACAGCATGAACACTGAAGCTTTCTTT.

The rearrangement links TRBV11-2 to TRBJ1-1, with D unclear. The CDR3 loop spans 15 amino acids. From germline, CDR1 is SGHAT and CDR2 FQNNGV. V lost 1 base, J lost 0 bases, and 9 bases lay in between. CDR3 amino acids: CASSLVTGMNTEAFF. The CDR3 nucleotides read TGTGCCAGCAGCTTAGTCACCGGGATGAACACTGAAGCTTTCTTT.

The chain combines TRBV19 with TRBJ2-5; D may be TRBD2 (6 bases). V was clipped by 3 bases and J by 3 bases, with 11 bases between them. CDR1 and CDR2 from the germline V gene are LNHDA and SQIVND (reference sequence). The CDR3 runs 14 residues. The CDR3 reads CASSIMGEEETQYF. As DNA, the CDR3 is TGTGCCAGTAGTATCATGGGGGAGGAAGAGACCCAGTACTTC.

This chain connects TRBV2 to TRBJ2-2; D unresolved. Looked up from germline, CDR1 is SNHLY and CDR2 is FYNNEI. V lost 3 bases to trimming and J lost 7 bases, with 21 bases between them. The CDR3 is made up of 17 amino acids. The CDR3 bases are TGTGCCAGCAGTGATGGCTATGTAGCAAAGGGTGGCGGGGAGCTGTTTTTT. Its translation is CASSDGYVAKGGGELFF.

The chain uses TRBV27 and TRBJ2-7, with 9 bases aligning to TRBD2. This CDR3 spans 16 amino acids. Germline V lookup: CDR1 MNHEY, CDR2 SMNVEV (reference sequence). The junction had 6 bases not matched to a gene; V was cut back by 1 base and J by 2 bases. The CDR3 region is CASSLLAGVGPYEQYF. The CDR3, as DNA: TGTGCCAGCAGTTTATTAGCGGGGGTAGGTCCCTACGAGCAGTACTTC.